What follows describes a single T cell receptor (beta chain). This sample is drawn from a study of blood T cell repertoires in COVID-19. Study summary: COVID-19 samples collected from the United States, Italy and Spain covered acute and convalescent phases. PBMCs, B-cell-depleted T cells, or T cells were the source of the cDNA or gDNA that made up the material.

This CDR3 spans 15 amino acids. V was shortened by 3 bases and J by 6 bases, with 18 bases between the two germline ends. CDR1 is LNHDA and CDR2 is SQIVND in the germline V gene (reference sequence). Per the original data handling: Estimated nucleated cell counts came from reference gene primer amplification. The data were produced by immunoSEQ multiplex PCR, yet TCRdb's version contains in-frame clones alone and is incomplete. Clonal size and the V and J genes are those of that table, whereas D and trimming came from the DNA. The sample has around 250,000 clones; 83% are singletons. Sequencing was carried out using peripheral blood. The receptor comes from an elderly man with acute or convalescent COVID-19. This chain connects TRBV19 to TRBJ2-7; possibly TRBD1 for D (6 bases). Written as DNA, the CDR3 is TGTGCCAGTAGTATCGGTGACAGGACCACGGGCGAGCAGTACTTC. Translation gives CASSIGDRTTGEQYF.